A single sample is the source of the 24 T cell receptor beta chains below, sequenced in a study of glioma-infiltrating T cells. Amplification of TCR alpha and beta CDR3 regions from RNA used iRepertoire nested multiplex PCR. In TCRdb, the multiplex PCR reads were re-called with MiXCR into one record per CDR3 protein. The sample consists of 150,000 to 200,000 distinct CDR3 sequences, over 30% of them appearing once. The specimen sequenced was glioma tissue, nonneoplastic brain tissue, or PBMCs (not recorded which). The receptors originated from a human donor with low-grade glioma or glioblastoma, undergoing nonglioma brain surgery, or in good health (not recorded which).

The J gene is TRBJ2-7, the V gene TRBV7-3, with D uncertain. Germline CDR1 SGHTA, CDR2 FQGTGA. V dropped 2 bases and J dropped 5 bases, with 16 bases sitting between them. The CDR3 is 15 residues long. CDR3 residues: CASSLGRRPYNEQYF. CDR3 in DNA: TGTGCCAGCAGCTTAGGCAGAAGACCCTACAACGAGCAGTACTTC. Looking up the rest from reference TRBV7-3 and TRBJ2-7 gives the full variable domain: GAGVSQTPSNKVTEKGKYVELRCDPISGHTALYWYRQSLGQGPEFLIYFQGTGAADDSGLPNDRFFAVRPEGSVSTLKIQRTERGDSAVYLCASSLGRRPYNEQYFGPGTRLTVT.

This clonotype was detected ten times or more. V is TRBV12-3 or TRBV12-4 and J is TRBJ2-6; 8 bases fit TRBD1. This CDR3 is built from 16 residues. V lost 4 bases, J lost 2 bases, and 4 bases stayed unmatched. CDR3 region: CASSSSGGAGANVLTF. The CDR3 DNA reads as TGTGCCAGCAGTTCATCAGGGGGCGCTGGGGCCAACGTCCTGACTTTC.

This clonotype has ten or more counts. The CDR3 is CASSYTTSGPTSTDTQYF. The CDR3 DNA sequence: TGTGCCAGCAGTTATACCACTAGCGGTCCAACTAGCACAGATACGCAGTATTTT. The V call is TRBV6-2 or TRBV6-3, the J call TRBJ2-3, with TRBD2 matching over 8 bases. CDR1 and CDR2 from the germline V gene are MNHEY and SVGEGT. V lost 3 bases to trimming and J lost 0 bases; unmatched junction nucleotides: 11. The CDR3 loop spans 18 amino acids.

In its sample, this clonotype was seen many times. V gene TRBV28 combines with J gene TRBJ2-7; D possibly corresponds to TRBD2 (5 bases). The CDR3 runs 12 residues. Germline V lookup: CDR1 MDHEN, CDR2 SYDVKM. The V and J ends lost 5 bases and 3 bases respectively, with 8 bases between them. CDR3 residues: CASSTDYYEQYF. CDR3 coding DNA: TGTGCCAGCAGTACCGACTACTACGAGCAGTACTTC. The full variable domain, with the rest looked up from reference TRBV28 and TRBJ2-7, is DVKVTQSSRYLVKRTGEKVFLECVQDMDHENMFWYRQDPGLGLRLIYFSYDVKMKEKGDIPEGYSVSREKKERFSLILESASTNQTSMYLCASSTDYYEQYFGPGTRLTVT.

V gene TRBV10-3 combines with J gene TRBJ1-1, with D perhaps matching TRBD1 (5 bases). Trimming pared 2 bases from V and 0 bases from J, leaving 10 bases between. The V gene's germline CDR1 is ENHRY and CDR2 SYGVKD. This CDR3 region has 15 residues. This CDR3 reads CAISERGGMNTEAFF. The CDR3 bases are TGTGCCATCAGTGAGCGGGGGGGGATGAACACTGAAGCTTTCTTT.

This clonotype was seen many times. The chain carries TRBV7-2 and TRBJ2-1; TRBD2 is a possible D gene (6 bases). V was trimmed by 5 bases and J by 4 bases, leaving 15 bases between them. The CDR3 is 15 residues long. The germline CDR1 and CDR2 sequences are SGHTA and FQGNSA. The CDR3 sequence: CASSRTPGTYNEQFF. The CDR3 region has the DNA TGTGCCAGCAGCCGAACCCCCGGGACTTACAATGAGCAGTTCTTC.

This clonotype was counted at least ten times. DNA of the CDR3: TGTGCCATCAGAACCGGGACCCCGTTAGTGCAGTATTTT. Amino acid sequence: CAIRTGTPLVQYF. V usage is TRBV10-3 and J usage is TRBJ2-3; D possibly uses TRBD1 or TRBD2 (5 bases each). The CDR3 is 13 amino acids. The V gene's germline CDR1 is ENHRY and CDR2 SYGVKD. The germline V and J ends were trimmed by 6 bases and 11 bases, with 18 bases remaining between them.

This chain connects TRBV6-2 or TRBV6-3 to TRBJ2-1; D might be TRBD1 (7 bases). The CDR3 runs to 14 residues. Looked up from germline, CDR1 is MNHEY and CDR2 is SVGEGT. The V gene lost 6 bases and the J gene lost 9 bases, with 18 bases spanning the gap. The chain's CDR3 is CASSGGQSYIEQFF. In nucleotides, the CDR3 is TGTGCCAGCAGCGGGGGACAGTCCTATATTGAGCAGTTCTTC.

This clonotype was counted at least ten times. The rearrangement uses TRBV7-9 and TRBJ2-5; tentatively, D is TRBD1 or TRBD2 (5 bases each). The CDR3 sequence is 13 residues long. Deletions cut 5 bases from V and 4 bases from J, with 11 bases between. Per the germline V gene, CDR1 is SEHNR and CDR2 is FQNEAQ (reference sequence). CDR3 in DNA: TGTGCCAGCAGCCGAGGGGAAGGAGAGACCCAGTACTTC. Residues: CASSRGEGETQYF.

As DNA, the CDR3 is TGTGCCAGTAGTATTAGCCGGGGGGATAGAGGCTACGAGCAGTACTTC. Translation: CASSISRGDRGYEQYF. The V gene is TRBV19, the J gene TRBJ2-7, with 7 bases fitting TRBD2. CDR1 and CDR2 from the germline V gene are LNHDA and SQIVND (reference sequence). V lost 3 bases to trimming and J lost 3 bases; unmatched junction nucleotides: 11. This CDR3 region has 16 residues.

This clonotype was recorded many times. The DNA of the CDR3 is TGCGCCAGCAGCCCCCAGGACGGTATCTATGGCTACACCTTC. Amino acids: CASSPQDGIYGYTF. J is TRBJ1-2 and V is TRBV4-1; D gene ambiguous. Germline-derived CDR1 and CDR2 are MGHRA and YSYEKL. The length of the CDR3 is 14 residues. V gave up 4 bases and J gave up 4 bases, with 13 bases separating them.

Many counts were recorded for this clonotype. This chain joins TRBV28 and TRBJ2-1; no definite D call. The CDR3 extends over 12 amino acids. Trimming shortened V by 2 bases and J by 7 bases, and 6 bases separated the two germline ends. The V gene's germline CDR1 is MDHEN and CDR2 SYDVKM. The CDR3 loop reads CASSLSGNEQFF. DNA for the CDR3: TGTGCCAGCAGTTTAAGTGGAAATGAGCAGTTCTTC.

This clonotype was seen at least ten times. The chain carries TRBV5-5 and TRBJ2-3; D is undetermined. Germline values: CDR1 SGHKS, CDR2 YYEKEE (reference sequence). The CDR3 sequence is 16 residues long. The V gene lost 2 bases and the J gene lost 0 bases, with 13 bases spanning the gap. The CDR3 spells CASSFEVRTSTDTQYF. The CDR3 DNA sequence: TGTGCCAGCAGCTTTGAGGTGCGGACCAGCACAGATACGCAGTATTTT. The whole variable domain, filled in from reference TRBV5-5 and TRBJ2-3, reads DAGVTQSPTHLIKTRGQQVTLRCSPISGHKSVSWYQQVLGQGPQFIFQYYEKEERGRGNFPDRFSARQFPNYSSELNVNALLLGDSALYLCASSFEVRTSTDTQYFGPGTRLTVL.

This clonotype has a handful of counts. The rearrangement uses TRBV27 and TRBJ2-3; D is unclear. The CDR3 extends over 16 amino acids. V shed 7 bases and J shed 8 bases, with 25 bases lying between them. CDR1 and CDR2 from the germline V gene are MNHEY and SMNVEV (reference sequence). The CDR3 nucleotides are TGTGCCAGCACGGGTCAAACGGGCCCGAGGACGGGTACGCAGTATTTT. This encodes CASTGQTGPRTGTQYF.

As for this clonotype: Since no conserved phenylalanine or tryptophan closes the CDR3, a read error is the likely cause. The chain uses TRBV6-1 and TRBJ2-3; the match to TRBD1 covers 9 bases. This CDR3 has 15 amino acids. The V and J ends lost 6 bases and 2 bases, in that order; junction bases with no gene match: 6. Germline-derived CDR1 and CDR2 are MNHNS and SASEGT. Written as DNA, the CDR3 is TGTGCCAGCAGCCCAGGGACAGGGCCCACAGATACGCAGTATATT. Its protein is CASSPGTGPTDTQYI.

On this clonotype itself: A much larger clone differs by one base, so this may be a read error. This rearrangement joins TRBV7-2 to TRBJ2-2, with 7 bases identical to TRBD2. Germline loops: CDR1 SGHTA, CDR2 FQGNSA. V was clipped by 6 bases and J by 9 bases; unmatched bases: 10. The CDR3 spans 14 residues. CDR3 nucleotides: TGTGCCAGCAGGAATAGAGGGAGGGACTGGGAGCTGTTTTTT. This encodes CASRNRGRDWELFF.

With regard to this clonotype: It may be a read error: a sequence one base away is much more abundant. The chain couples TRBV7-2 to TRBJ2-1; a possible D gene is TRBD2 (6 bases). The CDR3 sequence is 14 residues long. Germline loops: CDR1 SGHTA, CDR2 FQGNSA. This chain's CDR3 is CASSPLAGWYEQFF. In DNA form, the CDR3 reads TGCGCCAGCAGCCCGCTCGCGGGATGGTATGAGCAGTTCTTC.

A word on this clonotype: Relative to the germline gene, one junction end is altered; a read error may explain this. This chain uses TRBV3-1 with TRBJ2-7; 12 nucleotides align to TRBD2. Germline CDR1 reads LGHDT; CDR2 reads YNNKEL (reference sequence). This CDR3 comprises 15 residues. CDR3 nucleotides: TGTGCCAGCGGCCTGACTAGCGGGAGTATCTACGAGCAATACTTC. The encoded protein is CASGLTSGSIYEQYF.

Comment on this clonotype: Given a much more abundant clone one base away, this may be a read error. Written as DNA, the CDR3 is TGTGCCAGCAGCCGAGGTGCTACGCAGTATTTT. It encodes CASSRGATQYF. This chain joins TRBV27 and TRBJ2-3; D gene uncertain. Germline V lookup: CDR1 MNHEY, CDR2 SMNVEV (reference sequence). The germline V and J ends were trimmed by 6 bases and 8 bases, with 9 bases remaining between them. The length of the CDR3 is 11 residues.

This clonotype was recorded many times. CDR3 in amino acids: CASSQRWMADTQYF. In DNA form, the CDR3 reads TGTGCCAGCTCCCAACGGTGGATGGCAGATACGCAGTATTTT. The rearrangement links TRBV27 to TRBJ2-3, with no clear D. Trimming cost V 8 bases and J 4 bases, with 16 bases left between them. In germline, CDR1 is MNHEY, CDR2 SMNVEV (reference sequence). This CDR3 contains 14 residues.

This clonotype was recorded at least ten times. This rearrangement joins TRBV7-2 to TRBJ2-7; D gene uncertain. Per germline, CDR1 SGHTA and CDR2 FQGNSA. Trimming cost V 0 bases and J 5 bases, with 5 bases left between them. This CDR3 is 12 amino acids long. DNA for the CDR3: TGTGCCAGCAGCTTAGCGCAGAACGAGCAGTACTTC. Its protein product is CASSLAQNEQYF.

In this sample, this clonotype turned up many times. V is TRBV2 and J is TRBJ1-2; no clear D. Germline V lookup: CDR1 SNHLY, CDR2 FYNNEI. V was pared by 3 bases and J by 4 bases, with 9 bases between. The CDR3 runs 13 residues. CDR3 amino acids: CASSDQARYGYTF. The DNA for the CDR3 is TGTGCCAGCAGTGACCAGGCGCGCTATGGCTACACCTTC.

There are many counts of this clonotype. The gene calls are TRBV6-1 and TRBJ2-3; D might be TRBD1 (5 bases). The germline V and J ends were trimmed by 9 bases and 2 bases, with 15 bases remaining between them. Germline CDR1 is MNHNS and CDR2 is SASEGT. The CDR3 has 14 amino acids. This chain's CDR3 is CASSRQTDTDTQYF. The DNA of the CDR3 is TGTGCCAGTTCGAGACAGACCGACACAGATACGCAGTATTTT.

The sample holds one count of this clonotype. The rearrangement joins TRBV7-3 to TRBJ1-5; TRBD1 matches at 8 bases. The CDR3 spans 14 residues. The V segment lost 5 bases and the J segment 5 bases; nucleotides outside the gene matches: 5. CDR1 SGHTA and CDR2 FQGTGA come from the germline V gene. CDR3 nucleotides: TGTGCCAGCAGCCCCGGACAGGGCCATCAGCCCCAGCATTTT. Amino acid sequence: CASSPGQGHQPQHF.